This entry features one T cell receptor beta chain sequence. Its antigen is undetermined. The sample originates from a study of cytomegalovirus exposure and HLA in healthy donors. The CDR3 sequence is 15 residues long. The V gene lost 4 bases and the J gene lost 7 bases, with 18 bases spanning the gap. CDR1 is SGHKS, CDR2 YYEKEE, per germline (reference sequence). Broader study findings: Rarity held for most TCR sequences, but there were some public TCRs that occurred in many donors. According to a later analysis, TCR clusters from the first cohort tended to co-occur in the 120 or so validation repertoires. Published work reported that the classifier diagnosed cytomegalovirus status with high specificity and sensitivity.

Sequencing used immunoSEQ multiplex PCR; TCRdb keeps in-frame clones, though not all of them. This table has over 120,000 clones, 85% to 95% appearing once. The sequenced material came from PBMCs. The sequence was obtained from a man between 18 and 35 years old in good health and CMV-seropositive. The rearrangement uses TRBV5-5 and TRBJ1-3; possible D gene TRBD1, 6 bases. The CDR3 nucleotides are TGTGCCAGCAGCAGAATGGGACAAGTCAAGAACACCATATATTTT. Translated, it gives CASSRMGQVKNTIYF. Using reference TRBV5-5 and TRBJ1-3 for the parts outside the CDR3, the full variable domain is DAGVTQSPTHLIKTRGQQVTLRCSPISGHKSVSWYQQVLGQGPQFIFQYYEKEERGRGNFPDRFSARQFPNYSSELNVNALLLGDSALYLCASSRMGQVKNTIYFGEGSWLTVV.